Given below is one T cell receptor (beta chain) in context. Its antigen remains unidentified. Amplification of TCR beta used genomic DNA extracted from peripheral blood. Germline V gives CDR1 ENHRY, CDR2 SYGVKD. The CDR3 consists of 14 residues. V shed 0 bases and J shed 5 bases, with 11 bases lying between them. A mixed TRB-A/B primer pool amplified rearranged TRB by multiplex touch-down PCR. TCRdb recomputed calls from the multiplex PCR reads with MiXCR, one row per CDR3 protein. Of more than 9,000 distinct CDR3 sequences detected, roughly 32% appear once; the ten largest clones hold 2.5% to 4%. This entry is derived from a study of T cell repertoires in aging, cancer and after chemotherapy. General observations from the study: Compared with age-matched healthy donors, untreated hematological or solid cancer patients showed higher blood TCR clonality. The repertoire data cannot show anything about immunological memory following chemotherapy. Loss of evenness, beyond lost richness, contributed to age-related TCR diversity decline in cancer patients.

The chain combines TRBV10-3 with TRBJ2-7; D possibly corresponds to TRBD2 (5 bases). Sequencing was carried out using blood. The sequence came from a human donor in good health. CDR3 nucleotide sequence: TGTGCCATCAGTGAGTCGCGTGAGGGTCACGAGCAGTACTTC. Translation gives CAISESREGHEQYF.